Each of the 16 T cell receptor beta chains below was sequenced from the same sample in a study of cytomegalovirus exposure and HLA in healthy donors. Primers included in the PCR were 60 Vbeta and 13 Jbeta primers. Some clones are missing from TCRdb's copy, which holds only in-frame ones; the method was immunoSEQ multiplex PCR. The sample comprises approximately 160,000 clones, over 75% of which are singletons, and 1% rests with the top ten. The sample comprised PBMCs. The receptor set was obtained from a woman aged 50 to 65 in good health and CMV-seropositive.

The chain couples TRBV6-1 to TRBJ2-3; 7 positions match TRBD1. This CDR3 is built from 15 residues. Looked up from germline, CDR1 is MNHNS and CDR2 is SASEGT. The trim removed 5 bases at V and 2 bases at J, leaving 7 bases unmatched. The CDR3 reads CASSTTGLYTDTQYF. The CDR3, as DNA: TGTGCCAGCAGTACGACAGGGCTGTACACAGATACGCAGTATTTT.

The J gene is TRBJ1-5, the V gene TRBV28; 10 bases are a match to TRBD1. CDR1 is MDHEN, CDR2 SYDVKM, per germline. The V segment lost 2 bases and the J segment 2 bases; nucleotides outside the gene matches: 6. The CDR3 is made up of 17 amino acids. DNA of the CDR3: TGTGCCAGCAGTTTAGCCTCCGGGACAGGGGGCAATCAGCCCCAGCATTTT. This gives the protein CASSLASGTGGNQPQHF.

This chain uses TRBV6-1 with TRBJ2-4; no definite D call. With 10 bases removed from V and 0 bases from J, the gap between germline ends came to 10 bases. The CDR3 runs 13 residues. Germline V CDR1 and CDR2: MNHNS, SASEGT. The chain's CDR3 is CATLGVAKNIQYF. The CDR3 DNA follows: TGTGCCACCCTCGGAGTAGCCAAAAACATTCAGTACTTC.

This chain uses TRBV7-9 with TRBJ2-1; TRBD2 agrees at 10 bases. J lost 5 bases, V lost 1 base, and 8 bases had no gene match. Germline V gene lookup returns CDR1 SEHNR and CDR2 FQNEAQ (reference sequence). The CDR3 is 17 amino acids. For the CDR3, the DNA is TGTGCCAGCAGCTTAGATTGGGCTAGCGGGGGCCACAATGAGCAGTTCTTC. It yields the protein CASSLDWASGGHNEQFF.

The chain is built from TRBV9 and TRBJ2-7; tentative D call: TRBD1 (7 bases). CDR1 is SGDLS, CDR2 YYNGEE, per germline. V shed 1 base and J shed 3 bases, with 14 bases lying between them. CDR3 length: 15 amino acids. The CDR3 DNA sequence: TGTGCCAGCAGCGTACAGGGGGGATCCAACTACGAGCAGTACTTC. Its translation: CASSVQGGSNYEQYF.

CDR3 amino acids: CASSKEARGAGGGWTDTQYF. The CDR3 nucleotides are TGTGCCAGCAGCAAAGAAGCCCGTGGGGCGGGAGGGGGATGGACAGATACGCAGTATTTT. The chain employs TRBV21-1 and TRBJ2-3; the table's D call, TRBD2, was not checked against the DNA. TRBV21-1 is a pseudogene locus. The CDR3 totals 20 residues.

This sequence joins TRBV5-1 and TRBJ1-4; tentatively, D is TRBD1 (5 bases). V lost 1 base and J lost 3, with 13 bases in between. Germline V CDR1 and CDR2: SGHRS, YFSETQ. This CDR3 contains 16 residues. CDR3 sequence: CASSLTPGGANEKLFF. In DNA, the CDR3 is TGCGCCAGCAGCTTGACCCCCGGGGGGGCTAATGAAAAACTGTTTTTT.

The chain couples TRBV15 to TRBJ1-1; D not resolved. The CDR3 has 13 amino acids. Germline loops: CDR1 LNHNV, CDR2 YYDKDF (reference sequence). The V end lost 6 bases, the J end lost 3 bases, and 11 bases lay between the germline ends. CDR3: CATRTGSYTEAFF. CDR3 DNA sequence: TGTGCCACCAGAACGGGATCCTACACTGAAGCTTTCTTT.

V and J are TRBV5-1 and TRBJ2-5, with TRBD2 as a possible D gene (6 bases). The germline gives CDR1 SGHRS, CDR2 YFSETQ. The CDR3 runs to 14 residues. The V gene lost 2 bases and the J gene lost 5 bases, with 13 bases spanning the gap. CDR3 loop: CASSLMGLRETQYF. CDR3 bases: TGCGCCAGCAGCTTAATGGGACTTCGCGAGACCCAGTACTTC.

CDR3 protein: CASSQESAVRNTIYF. The CDR3 region has the DNA TGCGCCAGCAGCCAAGAATCCGCAGTAAGAAACACCATATATTTT. This chain connects TRBV4-1 to TRBJ1-3, with D uncertain. With 0 bases removed from V and 5 bases from J, the gap between germline ends came to 11 bases. The CDR3 contains 15 residues. Germline lookup yields CDR1 MGHRA and CDR2 YSYEKL.

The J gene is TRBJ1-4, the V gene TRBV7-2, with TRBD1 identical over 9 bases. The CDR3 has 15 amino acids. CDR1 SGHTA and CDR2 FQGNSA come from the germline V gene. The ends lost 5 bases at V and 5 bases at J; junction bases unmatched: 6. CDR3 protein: CASSEPGQGNEKLFF. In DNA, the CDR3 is TGTGCCAGCAGCGAGCCGGGACAGGGAAATGAAAAACTGTTTTTT.

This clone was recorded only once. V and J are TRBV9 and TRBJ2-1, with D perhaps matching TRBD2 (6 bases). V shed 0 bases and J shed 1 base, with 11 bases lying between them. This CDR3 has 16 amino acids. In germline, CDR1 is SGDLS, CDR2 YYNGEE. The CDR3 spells CASSVGGGRSYNEQFF. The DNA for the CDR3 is TGTGCCAGCAGCGTAGGGGGAGGTCGGTCCTACAATGAGCAGTTCTTC.

The CDR3 sequence is CASSLALAGGYEQYF. Written as DNA, the CDR3 is TGCGCCAGCAGCTTAGCCCTAGCGGGAGGCTACGAGCAGTACTTC. The chain carries TRBV5-1 and TRBJ2-7; 11 nucleotides align to TRBD2. The germline V gene has CDR1 SGHRS and CDR2 YFSETQ. The CDR3 is 15 residues long. Trimming at V came to 2 bases and at J to 3 bases, leaving 4 bases not matched to a gene.

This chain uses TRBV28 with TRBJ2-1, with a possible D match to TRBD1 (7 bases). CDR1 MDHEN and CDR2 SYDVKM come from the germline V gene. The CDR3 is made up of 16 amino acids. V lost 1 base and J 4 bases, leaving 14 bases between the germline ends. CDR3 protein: CASSLSAGGTYNEQFF. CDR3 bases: TGTGCCAGCAGTTTATCCGCAGGGGGGACGTACAATGAGCAGTTCTTC.

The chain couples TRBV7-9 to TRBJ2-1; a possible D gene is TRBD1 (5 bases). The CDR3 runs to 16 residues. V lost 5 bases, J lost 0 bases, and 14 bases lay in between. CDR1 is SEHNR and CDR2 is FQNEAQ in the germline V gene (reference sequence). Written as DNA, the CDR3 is TGTGCCAGCAGCCAACGACAGACGAGCTCCTACAATGAGCAGTTCTTC. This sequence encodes CASSQRQTSSYNEQFF.

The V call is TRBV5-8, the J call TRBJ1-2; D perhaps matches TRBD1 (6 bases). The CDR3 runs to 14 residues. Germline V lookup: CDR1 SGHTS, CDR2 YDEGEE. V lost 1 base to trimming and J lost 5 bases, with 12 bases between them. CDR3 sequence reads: CASSLSRGWYGYTF. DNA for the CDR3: TGTGCCAGCAGCTTGAGCAGGGGCTGGTATGGCTACACCTTC.